The 14 T cell receptor beta chains below were found in one sample sequenced in a study of technical replicates of blood from several donors. Libraries were prepared by immunoSEQ multiplex PCR; TCRdb keeps only in-frame clonotypes and omits some of them. The sample has tens of thousands of clones; just under 95% are singletons. Material for sequencing was T cells isolated from PBMCs. Every receptor here comes from a human donor in good health.

The chain joins TRBV6-1 to TRBJ1-4; D gene unclear. V lost 2 bases and J 1 base, leaving 5 bases between the germline ends. The length of the CDR3 is 14 residues. In germline, CDR1 is MNHNS, CDR2 SASEGT. CDR3 in amino acids: CASSEWRTNEKLFF. The CDR3, as DNA: TGTGCCAGCAGTGAATGGAGAACTAATGAAAAACTGTTTTTT.

This chain uses TRBV5-1 with TRBJ2-1; 8 bases are a match to TRBD1. The germline CDR1 and CDR2 sequences are SGHRS and YFSETQ. The V segment lost 5 bases and the J segment 9 bases; nucleotides outside the gene matches: 13. The CDR3 totals 15 residues. The CDR3 region is CASRRTGTGSGEQFF. The CDR3 region has the DNA TGCGCCAGCAGACGAACCGGGACAGGTTCAGGTGAGCAGTTCTTC.

DNA of the CDR3: TGTGCCAGCAGTGGGGGCCTGTATAATTCACCCCTCCACTTT. It codes for CASSGGLYNSPLHF. The chain employs TRBV2 and TRBJ1-6, with a possible D match to TRBD1 (5 bases). CDR1 and CDR2 (germline): SNHLY, FYNNEI. The CDR3 covers 14 residues. The V end was cut by 4 bases, the J end by 4 bases, with 8 bases between.

V is TRBV7-8 and J is TRBJ1-5; D ambiguous. Trimming stripped 5 bases from V and 3 bases from J, with 14 bases between. This CDR3 comprises 15 residues. Germline V CDR1 and CDR2: SGHVS, FQNEAQ. DNA for the CDR3: TGTGCCAGCAGCCCGGAAAGGAGTTACAATCAGCCCCAGCATTTT. Its translation: CASSPERSYNQPQHF.

The rearrangement joins TRBV30 to TRBJ1-6; D uncertain. Germline V gene lookup returns CDR1 GTSNPN and CDR2 SVGIG (reference sequence). With 0 bases removed from V and 7 bases from J, the gap between germline ends came to 13 bases. The CDR3 runs 15 residues. The CDR3 DNA reads as TGTGCCTGGAGTGTAAGCGGCATTGGGAATTCACCCCTCCACTTT. Translation gives CAWSVSGIGNSPLHF.

The CDR3 protein is CASRSDTEAFF. The CDR3 region has the DNA TGCGCCAGCAGGTCCGACACTGAAGCTTTCTTT. The chain employs TRBV10-1 and TRBJ1-1; the D is unclear. Trimming removed 6 bases at V and 3 bases at J, with 5 bases between. CDR3 size: 11 residues. Germline V CDR1 and CDR2: WNHNN, SYGVQD (reference sequence).

This chain links TRBV7-2 with TRBJ2-2; TRBD2 matches 11 bases. The CDR3 covers 16 residues. After removal of 6 bases from V and 4 bases from J, the junction contained 7 bases not matched to a gene. CDR1 is SGHTA, CDR2 FQGNSA, per germline. Written as DNA, the CDR3 is TGTGCCAGCAGTAGTTTTAGCGGGAGGGCCACCGGGGAGCTGTTTTTT. Amino acid sequence: CASSSFSGRATGELFF.

The chain joins TRBV6-1 to TRBJ2-7, with 9 bases matching TRBD1. The CDR3 covers 15 residues. Germline values: CDR1 MNHNS, CDR2 SASEGT. V dropped 7 bases and J dropped 1; count of bases not matched to a gene: 8. CDR3 loop: CASTRGTGWSYEQYF. CDR3 DNA sequence: TGTGCCAGCACCCGCGGGACAGGGTGGTCCTACGAGCAGTACTTC.

The V gene is TRBV6-4, the J gene TRBJ2-2, with D possibly matching TRBD2 (6 bases). The CDR3 has 17 amino acids. Trimming cost V 0 bases and J 4 bases, with 15 bases left between them. CDR1 and CDR2 from the germline V gene are MRHNA and SNTAGT. CDR3 sequence reads: CASSDSKDKRVTGELFF. In nucleotides, the CDR3 is TGTGCCAGCAGTGACTCGAAGGACAAGCGGGTCACCGGGGAGCTGTTTTTT.

This clone was counted between two and nine times. The chain uses TRBV27 and TRBJ2-7; TRBD2 matches at 11 bases. This CDR3 comprises 15 residues. The germline CDR1 and CDR2 sequences are MNHEY and SMNVEV (reference sequence). V trimming: 6 bases; J trimming: 1 base; junction bases outside the gene matches: 5. The CDR3 DNA sequence: TGTGCCAGCAGGGACAGACTAGCGGGATCCTACGAGCAGTACTTC. This codes for CASRDRLAGSYEQYF.

This clone was recorded only once. This rearrangement joins TRBV12-5 to TRBJ2-3, with 10 nucleotides matching TRBD2. Per germline, CDR1 LGHNT and CDR2 FRNRAP. The CDR3 sequence is 15 residues long. V was pared by 6 bases and J by 1 base, with 4 bases of the junction left unmatched. The CDR3 region is CASGPAGGRTDTQYF. In DNA, the CDR3 is TGTGCTAGTGGCCCAGCGGGGGGGCGCACAGATACGCAGTATTTT.

The V gene is TRBV7-2, the J gene TRBJ1-1; TRBD1 aligns across 7 bases. The V gene end was trimmed by 5 bases and the J gene end by 11 bases; junction bases not matched to a gene: 8. CDR3 length: 12 residues. Germline loops: CDR1 SGHTA, CDR2 FQGNSA. CDR3 protein: CASSRQGFGAFF. The CDR3 DNA reads as TGTGCCAGCAGCAGACAGGGCTTCGGGGCTTTCTTT.

The DNA of the CDR3 is TGTGCCAGCAGTCGCACATACAATGAGCAGTTCTTC. Translated, it gives CASSRTYNEQFF. The rearrangement links TRBV2 to TRBJ2-1; D not resolved. Germline V gene lookup returns CDR1 SNHLY and CDR2 FYNNEI. V gave up 5 bases and J gave up 4 bases, with 6 bases separating them. CDR3 length: 12 amino acids.

The table lists this clone with a count of one. The chain has TRBV6-6 and TRBJ2-3; 7 nucleotides line up with TRBD2. The V and J ends lost 3 bases and 6 bases, in that order; junction bases with no gene match: 9. Germline CDR1 is MNHNY and CDR2 is SVGAGI (reference sequence). This CDR3 contains 15 residues. Here the CDR3 DNA reads TGTGCCAGCAGTTATCAACGGGGGAGGGCGGATACGCAGTATTTT. Residues: CASSYQRGRADTQYF.